These 29 T cell receptor beta chains came from one sample sequenced in a study of vaccination and CD4 T cells after COVID-19. Treatment indicated: roughly ten-day PBMC culture with coronavirus spike peptide pools or control peptides (ViraFEST assay). Researchers collected the unexposed donor's CD4+ T cells before the COVID-19 pandemic (2011-2018). Antigens for these TCRs are unknown. Cultured CD4+ T cell DNA was sequenced using the Oncomine TCR Beta short-read assay. In TCRdb, the PCR reads were re-called with MiXCR into one record per CDR3 protein. Altogether more than 6,500 distinct CDR3 sequences are present, less than 55% being singletons, with the ten largest covering about 33%. What was sequenced was CD4+ T cells from blood, cultured in vitro. The receptors derive from a human donor in good health.

The rearrangement joins TRBV6-1 to TRBJ2-2; 9 nucleotides agree with TRBD1. In germline, CDR1 is MNHNS, CDR2 SASEGT. The ends lost 6 bases at V and 5 bases at J; junction bases unmatched: 4. The CDR3 length is 14 residues. The CDR3 DNA is TGTGCCAGCAGCCGGGACAGGGTGACCGGGGAGCTGTTTTTT. Translated: CASSRDRVTGELFF.

The chain employs TRBV19 and TRBJ1-5; D possibly corresponds to TRBD1 (6 bases). CDR1 is LNHDA and CDR2 is SQIVND in the germline V gene (reference sequence). Trimming left V 5 bases short and J 2 bases short, with 13 bases between. The length of the CDR3 is 15 residues. The CDR3 loop reads CASSPRGGRNQPQHF. The CDR3 DNA reads TGTGCCAGTAGTCCCCGGGGGGGGCGCAATCAGCCCCAGCATTTT.

The chain has TRBV12-3 or TRBV12-4 and TRBJ2-6; tentatively, D is TRBD1 (5 bases). CDR3 length: 14 residues. V was shortened by 7 bases and J by 3 bases, with 10 bases between the two germline ends. CDR3 sequence (DNA): TGTGCCAGCACCAGGGCAGGTGGGGCCAACGTCCTGACTTTC. Protein sequence: CASTRAGGANVLTF.

The chain couples TRBV6-2 or TRBV6-3 to TRBJ2-5, with D possibly being TRBD1 or TRBD2 (5 bases each). Germline V gene sequence: CDR1 MNHEY, CDR2 SVGEGT. The V gene lost 0 bases and the J gene lost 1 base, with 18 bases spanning the gap. The CDR3 contains 18 residues. The CDR3 nucleotides are TGTGCCAGCAGTTACTCGATTAGGGTGGGGGAACCCCAAGAGACCCAGTACTTC. Encoded protein: CASSYSIRVGEPQETQYF.

The CDR3 sequence is CASSYRGAGGPDTQYF. As DNA, the CDR3 is TGTGCCAGCAGTTACAGGGGAGCGGGAGGGCCGGATACGCAGTATTTT. This sequence joins TRBV6-5 and TRBJ2-3, with 10 positions matching TRBD2. The CDR3 extends over 16 amino acids. The V gene's germline CDR1 is MNHEY and CDR2 SVGAGI. The trim removed 2 bases at V and 6 bases at J, leaving 8 bases unmatched.

This clonotype showed up just once. The chain is built from TRBV10-3 and TRBJ2-7; TRBD2 might be the D (6 bases). Germline loops: CDR1 ENHRY, CDR2 SYGVKD. Trimming took 4 bases from V and 0 from J, leaving 25 bases between them. The length of the CDR3 is 19 residues. CDR3 amino acids: CAISGGRRAAAPISYEQYF. The CDR3 nucleotides are TGTGCCATCAGTGGGGGGAGGCGGGCGGCCGCTCCTATCTCCTACGAGCAGTACTTC.

The chain is built from TRBV20-1 and TRBJ1-2; TRBD1 matches at 9 bases. Trimming at V came to 6 bases and at J to 8 bases, leaving 7 bases not matched to a gene. CDR1 and CDR2 (germline): DFQATT, SNEGSKA (reference sequence). CDR3 length: 12 residues. The CDR3 sequence: CSAPGQGMGYTF. The CDR3 region has the DNA TGCAGTGCCCCGGGACAGGGTATGGGCTACACCTTC.

The chain has TRBV9 and TRBJ2-5; D not certain. The germline CDR1 and CDR2 sequences are SGDLS and YYNGEE. Trimming left V 0 bases short and J 1 base short, with 10 bases between. This CDR3 contains 15 residues. The chain's CDR3 is CASSVAPHGQETQYF. The DNA for the CDR3 is TGTGCCAGCAGCGTAGCCCCCCATGGCCAAGAGACCCAGTACTTC.

The V gene is TRBV5-1, the J gene TRBJ2-5; D uncertain. The CDR3 sequence is 13 residues long. The V gene lost 1 base and the J gene lost 3 bases, with 7 bases spanning the gap. Germline CDR1 SGHRS, CDR2 YFSETQ. DNA of the CDR3: TGCGCCAGCAGCTTGTTTCCGGAAGAGACCCAGTACTTC. It translates to CASSLFPEETQYF.

The chain recombines TRBV4-1 with TRBJ2-6; no firm D call. Germline V gene data show CDR1 as MGHRA and CDR2 as YSYEKL. V was trimmed by 0 bases and J by 2 bases, leaving 8 bases between them. This CDR3 is 16 amino acids long. CDR3 loop: CASSQEWLAGANVLTF. The CDR3 DNA is TGCGCCAGCAGCCAAGAATGGTTGGCTGGGGCCAACGTCCTGACTTTC.

This chain connects TRBV4-2 to TRBJ2-2; perhaps D is TRBD1 or TRBD2 (6 bases each). Germline values: CDR1 LGHNA, CDR2 YNFKEQ. V shed 2 bases and J shed 3 bases, with 7 bases lying between them. CDR3 length: 14 residues. CDR3 in amino acids: CASSQRGDTGELFF. The CDR3 DNA reads as TGTGCCAGCAGCCAAAGGGGGGACACCGGGGAGCTGTTTTTT.

The chain has TRBV7-2 and TRBJ1-2; a weak D match, TRBD1 (5 bases). The CDR3 loop spans 14 amino acids. V lost 1 base and J lost 4, with 10 bases in between. CDR1 is SGHTA, CDR2 FQGNSA, per germline. The CDR3: CASSLEGVGYGYTF. The CDR3 region has the DNA TGTGCCAGCAGCTTAGAAGGGGTGGGCTATGGCTACACCTTC. Filled out from reference TRBV7-2 and TRBJ1-2, the complete variable domain reads GAGVSQSPSNKVTEKGKDVELRCDPISGHTALYWYRQSLGQGLEFLIYFQGNSAPDKSGLPSDRFSAERTGGSVSTLTIQRTQQEDSAVYLCASSLEGVGYGYTFGSGTRLTVV.

CDR3 loop: CSVEYQGGTEAFF. The CDR3 DNA reads as TGCAGCGTTGAGTATCAGGGGGGCACTGAAGCTTTCTTT. The genes are TRBV29-1 and TRBJ1-1, with TRBD1 identical over 7 bases. The germline V gene encodes CDR1 SQVTM and CDR2 ANQGSEA. V was pared by 3 bases and J by 4 bases, with 5 bases of the junction left unmatched. The CDR3 length is 13 residues.

The rearrangement uses TRBV27 and TRBJ1-4; possibly TRBD1 for D (6 bases). Trimming shortened V by 6 bases and J by 3 bases, and 14 bases separated the two germline ends. In germline, CDR1 is MNHEY, CDR2 SMNVEV (reference sequence). The CDR3 runs to 15 residues. The CDR3 here is CASRQGGVSNEKLFF. The CDR3 DNA reads as TGTGCCAGCAGGCAAGGGGGAGTATCTAATGAAAAACTGTTTTTT.

This clonotype has only a few counts. The CDR3 protein is CASSIGGTVNTEAFF. CDR3 sequence (DNA): TGTGCCAGTAGTATAGGTGGTACGGTGAACACTGAAGCTTTCTTT. The V and J genes are TRBV19 and TRBJ1-1; no clear D gene. Trimming removed 1 base at V and 0 bases at J, with 9 bases between. Germline V gives CDR1 LNHDA, CDR2 SQIVND (reference sequence). The CDR3 runs to 15 residues.

This clonotype was counted a single time. This chain uses TRBV19 with TRBJ2-3; 9 bases align to TRBD2. Unmatched junction bases numbered 10, after V lost 6 bases and J lost 3 bases. Per the germline V gene, CDR1 is LNHDA and CDR2 is SQIVND (reference sequence). CDR3 size: 16 residues. CDR3 in amino acids: CASSRDSGSGTDTQYF. CDR3 DNA sequence: TGTGCCAGTAGCCGAGATAGCGGGAGTGGGACAGATACGCAGTATTTT.

This clonotype was seen more than once but under ten times. The chain links TRBV5-1 to TRBJ1-1; TRBD1 is a possible D gene (5 bases). V lost 2 bases to trimming and J lost 0 bases, with 14 bases between them. Germline loops: CDR1 SGHRS, CDR2 YFSETQ. This CDR3 has 16 amino acids. The CDR3 region is CASSFGGVGMNTEAFF. The CDR3 DNA reads as TGCGCCAGCAGCTTCGGAGGGGTTGGGATGAACACTGAAGCTTTCTTT.

This clonotype showed up just a few times. The chain carries TRBV7-8 and TRBJ1-5, with D unclear. The CDR3 covers 13 residues. The V end was cut by 3 bases, the J end by 9 bases, with 12 bases between. Germline CDR1 is SGHVS and CDR2 is FQNEAQ. The CDR3 here is CASSLRQLGPQHF. As DNA, the CDR3 is TGTGCCAGCAGCTTGAGGCAGTTGGGGCCCCAGCATTTT.

This chain links TRBV4-1 with TRBJ1-1, with 8 bases lining up with TRBD1. The length of the CDR3 is 16 residues. V shed 1 base and J 4 bases; nucleotides not matched to a gene: 8. CDR1 MGHRA and CDR2 YSYEKL come from the germline V gene. The CDR3 loop reads CASSQVGRGQITEAFF. The DNA of the CDR3 is TGCGCCAGCAGCCAAGTCGGCAGGGGGCAAATCACTGAAGCTTTCTTT.

J is TRBJ1-5 and V is TRBV28; no definite D call. The length of the CDR3 is 13 residues. Germline CDR1 and CDR2: MDHEN and SYDVKM. Between the trimmed V and J ends, which lost 4 bases and 7 bases, there was a span of 11 bases. The CDR3 region is CASSSPPRQPQHF. CDR3 sequence (DNA): TGTGCCAGCAGTTCCCCCCCCCGCCAGCCCCAGCATTTT.

The rearrangement links TRBV5-1 to TRBJ1-2; a weak D match, TRBD1 (6 bases). Germline CDR1 and CDR2: SGHRS and YFSETQ. The CDR3 extends over 15 amino acids. Deletions cut 2 bases from V and 5 bases from J, with 16 bases between. As DNA, the CDR3 is TGCGCCAGCAGCTTAGGGCAGGGGATTGTTTATGGCTACACCTTC. It translates to CASSLGQGIVYGYTF.

CDR3 loop: CASSVSQGTGDRGYTF. In nucleotides, the CDR3 is TGTGCCAGCAGTGTTTCACAAGGGACAGGGGACCGGGGCTACACCTTC. V gene TRBV6-1 combines with J gene TRBJ1-2; 10 bases fit TRBD1. J was trimmed by 8 bases and V by 4 bases; bases with no gene match: 13. Germline values: CDR1 MNHNS, CDR2 SASEGT. The CDR3 has 16 residues.

J is TRBJ1-1 and V is TRBV5-4; 7 bases are a match to TRBD1. Per germline, CDR1 SGHNT and CDR2 YYREEE (reference sequence). This CDR3 is 14 amino acids long. V trimming: 4 bases; J trimming: 4 bases; junction bases outside the gene matches: 7. The chain's CDR3 is CASSPSDRSTEAFF. The CDR3, as DNA: TGTGCCAGCAGCCCGTCGGACAGGAGCACTGAAGCTTTCTTT.

The chain joins TRBV27 to TRBJ1-6; 7 bases are a match to TRBD1. The J segment lost 7 bases and the V segment lost 6 bases, leaving 6 bases of the junction unmatched. The CDR3 spans 14 residues. The germline V gene encodes CDR1 MNHEY and CDR2 SMNVEV (reference sequence). The CDR3 spells CASSQGGGNSPLHF. CDR3 DNA sequence: TGTGCCAGCAGCCAGGGGGGTGGGAATTCACCCCTCCACTTT.

This chain uses TRBV5-1 with TRBJ1-5; maybe TRBD1 (6 bases). Trimming removed 0 bases at V and 5 bases at J, with 9 bases between. The germline V gene has CDR1 SGHRS and CDR2 YFSETQ. This CDR3 has 14 amino acids. The CDR3 nucleotides read TGCGCCAGCAGCTTGGGGGGGCTCGATCAGCCCCAGCATTTT. It codes for CASSLGGLDQPQHF.

This clonotype turned up a few times. The chain has TRBV12-3 or TRBV12-4 and TRBJ1-2; D remains unclear. The CDR3 is made up of 12 amino acids. The V and J ends lost 1 base and 11 bases respectively, with 11 bases between them. In nucleotides, the CDR3 is TGTGCCAGCAGTTTAGGACCACCAACTTACACCTTC. Translating it yields CASSLGPPTYTF.

This rearrangement joins TRBV11-2 to TRBJ1-2, with a weak D call TRBD1 (6 bases). The germline gives CDR1 SGHAT, CDR2 FQNNGV. CDR3 length: 15 amino acids. V lost 5 bases, J lost 8 bases, and 21 bases lay in between. The CDR3 DNA follows: TGTGCCAGCAGCCCCGGGGGGGGGCCGTTAACAGGCTACACCTTC. It encodes CASSPGGGPLTGYTF.

This clonotype has a handful of counts. The chain has TRBV20-1 and TRBJ1-6, with D possibly TRBD1 on 5 matching bases. Per the germline V gene, CDR1 is DFQATT and CDR2 is SNEGSKA (reference sequence). There are 14 residues in the CDR3. Deletions cut 1 base from V and 10 bases from J, with 14 bases between. The CDR3 DNA is TGCAGTGCTAGAGGACCAGGGCAGAGATCACCCCTCCACTTT. Translated, it gives CSARGPGQRSPLHF.

This sequence joins TRBV5-4 and TRBJ2-7, with TRBD1 matching over 7 bases. Germline CDR1 is SGHNT and CDR2 is YYREEE (reference sequence). The CDR3 totals 14 residues. V shed 1 base, J shed 3 bases, and the junction held 4 bases outside the gene matches. Here the CDR3 reads CASSLFPGGYEQYF. CDR3 DNA sequence: TGTGCCAGCAGCTTGTTTCCAGGGGGCTACGAGCAGTACTTC.